The 25 T cell receptor beta chains below were found in one sample sequenced in a study of cytomegalovirus exposure and HLA in healthy donors (dated by TCRdb to 2017 to 2019). Library preparation employed the immunoSEQ multiplex PCR assay. For the multiplex PCR, a mixture combining 60 forward primers for TCR Vbeta segments and 13 reverse primers for TCR Jbeta segments was used. The table was pulled from immuneACCESS by TCRdb, which kept in-frame rearrangements only. Such tables lose some clones; where checked, under half of the loss comes from unresolved V genes, and the rest has no known cause. The sample records more than 80,000 clones, around 86% of which are singletons. The top ten constitute approximately 4% of the sample. The sample was PBMCs. Receptor source: a female donor in good health and CMV-seropositive.

V is TRBV27 and J is TRBJ1-1; D gene uncertain. CDR1 and CDR2 from the germline V gene are MNHEY and SMNVEV (reference sequence). V was cut by 7 bases and J by 1 base, with 13 bases left in between. The CDR3 runs to 14 residues. This CDR3 is CASTARARNTEAFF. The CDR3 bases are TGTGCCAGCACTGCGCGGGCCCGGAACACTGAAGCTTTCTTT.

The rearrangement links TRBV11-2 to TRBJ2-7, with D possibly TRBD2 on 6 matching bases. Germline values: CDR1 SGHAT, CDR2 FQNNGV. The length of the CDR3 is 15 residues. V was clipped by 1 base and J by 2 bases, with 12 bases between them. As DNA, the CDR3 is TGTGCCAGCAGCTTAGGCGGGGCAGGGCCCTACGAGCAGTACTTC. This gives the protein CASSLGGAGPYEQYF.

V usage is TRBV7-2 and J usage is TRBJ2-3; TRBD2 is a possible D gene (5 bases). The CDR3 is 17 amino acids. The germline CDR1 and CDR2 sequences are SGHTA and FQGNSA. V gave up 1 base and J gave up 0 bases, with 14 bases separating them. CDR3 protein: CASSLVGAAVSTDTQYF. DNA for the CDR3: TGTGCCAGCAGCTTAGTGGGAGCGGCAGTTAGCACAGATACGCAGTATTTT.

On this clone itself: Mismatch with germline at one junction end may stem from a read error. The V and J genes are TRBV7-9 and TRBJ2-2; perhaps TRBD1 as D (5 bases). This CDR3 comprises 12 residues. The V gene's germline CDR1 is SEHNR and CDR2 FQNEAQ (reference sequence). DNA of the CDR3: TGTTCCAGCAGCTCAGGGTTGGGGGAGCTGTTTTTT. Its protein is CSSSSGLGELFF.

V and J are TRBV5-6 and TRBJ2-3; D gene unclear. V dropped 0 bases and J dropped 2 bases, with 4 bases sitting between them. The V gene's germline CDR1 is SGHDT and CDR2 YYEEEE. CDR3 length: 13 amino acids. The CDR3 is CASSLDFTDTQYF. The CDR3 bases are TGTGCCAGCAGCTTGGACTTCACAGATACGCAGTATTTT.

This rearrangement joins TRBV6-5 to TRBJ2-1; TRBD2 aligns across 7 bases. The CDR3 covers 15 residues. Trimming took 7 bases from V and 4 from J; bases not matched to a gene: 10. The germline V gene encodes CDR1 MNHEY and CDR2 SVGAGI. The CDR3 here is CASTRRASGYNEQFF. As DNA, the CDR3 is TGTGCCAGCACCCGTCGGGCTAGCGGTTACAATGAGCAGTTCTTC.

CDR3 DNA: TGTGCCAGCACCACAGGACCCACTGAAGCTTTCTTT. The encoded protein is CASTTGPTEAFF. This chain links TRBV28 with TRBJ1-1; the D gene is possibly TRBD1 (5 bases). The CDR3 is 12 amino acids. V lost 7 bases and J 4 bases, leaving 10 bases between the germline ends. Germline loops: CDR1 MDHEN, CDR2 SYDVKM.

V and J are TRBV10-3 and TRBJ2-2, with TRBD2 matching over 11 bases. The CDR3 length is 16 residues. Germline CDR1 reads ENHRY; CDR2 reads SYGVKD. V shed 6 bases and J 0 bases; nucleotides not matched to a gene: 3. In nucleotides, the CDR3 is TGTGCCATCAGATATAGCGGGGGGGCGAACACCGGGGAGCTGTTTTTT. It yields the protein CAIRYSGGANTGELFF.

This CDR3 is CASTTGVNYGYTF. The CDR3 region has the DNA TGTGCCAGCACTACCGGGGTCAACTATGGCTACACCTTC. This chain uses TRBV28 with TRBJ1-2; D call uncertain. Germline V gene lookup returns CDR1 MDHEN and CDR2 SYDVKM. V gave up 7 bases and J gave up 2 bases, with 11 bases separating them. The CDR3 covers 13 residues.

The chain combines TRBV19 with TRBJ2-6, with D maybe TRBD1 (5 bases). The CDR3 sequence is 15 residues long. V dropped 7 bases and J dropped 2 bases, with 12 bases sitting between them. The germline V gene encodes CDR1 LNHDA and CDR2 SQIVND (reference sequence). This CDR3 is CASTNDRTGANVLTF. CDR3 DNA sequence: TGTGCCAGTACCAACGACAGAACTGGGGCCAACGTCCTGACTTTC.

V and J are TRBV18 and TRBJ2-1; possible D gene TRBD2, 5 bases. The CDR3 is 16 residues long. The germline CDR1 and CDR2 sequences are KGHSH and LQKENI. Trimming removed 1 base at V and 4 bases at J, with 14 bases between. The CDR3, as DNA: TGTGCCAGCTCACCACTAGGAGCGGAAAAATACAATGAGCAGTTCTTC. This gives the protein CASSPLGAEKYNEQFF.

This chain uses TRBV6-5 with TRBJ1-2; 7 bases match TRBD1. The CDR3 runs 14 residues. CDR1 MNHEY and CDR2 SVGAGI come from the germline V gene. J was trimmed by 8 bases and V by 6 bases; bases with no gene match: 12. The CDR3 loop is CASRRTGPVWGYTF. DNA of the CDR3: TGTGCCAGCAGAAGGACAGGTCCTGTTTGGGGCTACACCTTC.

The chain combines TRBV29-1 with TRBJ2-7; 9 bases map to TRBD1. The CDR3 totals 12 residues. Losses at the gene ends were 7 bases for V and 5 bases for J; bases not matched to a gene: 6. CDR1 is SQVTM, CDR2 ANQGSEA, per germline. The CDR3 sequence: CSGGQGLDEQYF. The CDR3 region has the DNA TGCAGCGGGGGACAGGGCCTCGACGAGCAGTACTTC.

The chain recombines TRBV29-1 with TRBJ1-1; D possibly corresponds to TRBD1 (5 bases). Germline lookup yields CDR1 SQVTM and CDR2 ANQGSEA. The CDR3 is 15 residues long. In DNA form, the CDR3 reads TGCCGCGCTACACAGGCGGGGCGGCTGAACACTGAAGCTTTCTTT. Translated, it gives CRATQAGRLNTEAFF.

The chain uses TRBV7-9 and TRBJ2-7; 10 positions match TRBD2. The germline gives CDR1 SEHNR, CDR2 FQNEAQ (reference sequence). Trimming cost V 5 bases and J 6 bases; bases outside gene matches: 7. This CDR3 contains 14 residues. The CDR3 loop is CASSPSGRAIEQYF. In nucleotides, the CDR3 is TGTGCCAGCAGCCCCAGCGGGAGGGCCATCGAGCAGTACTTC.

This clone was counted a single time. This chain connects TRBV10-3 to TRBJ1-4; D call uncertain. This CDR3 spans 15 amino acids. Per germline, CDR1 ENHRY and CDR2 SYGVKD. Trimming shortened V by 10 bases and J by 7 bases, and 22 bases separated the two germline ends. As DNA, the CDR3 is TGTGCCACCTTCCTAAGCGTCGGTAGGTTTGAAAAACTGTTTTTT. Protein sequence: CATFLSVGRFEKLFF.

Turning to this clone: The same CDR3 also results from other DNA sequences found in this sample. The gene calls are TRBV10-3 and TRBJ1-5; D is possibly TRBD1 (6 bases). The germline V gene has CDR1 ENHRY and CDR2 SYGVKD. This CDR3 comprises 13 residues. With 4 bases removed from V and 10 bases from J, the gap between germline ends came to 14 bases. The CDR3 loop is CAISGEGVQPQHF. CDR3 nucleotide sequence: TGTGCCATCAGTGGGGAGGGGGTTCAACCCCAGCATTTT.

This chain links TRBV30 with TRBJ1-5, with D possibly being TRBD1 (6 bases). The CDR3 runs to 14 residues. Germline CDR1 is GTSNPN and CDR2 is SVGIG (reference sequence). V dropped 2 bases and J dropped 7 bases, with 15 bases sitting between them. This CDR3 is CAWSTDRSSQPQHF. CDR3 DNA sequence: TGTGCCTGGAGTACGGACAGAAGTTCGCAGCCCCAGCATTTT.

The gene calls are TRBV27 and TRBJ1-5; D may be TRBD1 (5 bases). This CDR3 is built from 13 residues. V lost 2 bases to trimming and J lost 9 bases, with 11 bases between them. Per the germline V gene, CDR1 is MNHEY and CDR2 is SMNVEV (reference sequence). For the CDR3, the DNA is TGTGCCAGCAGTTTAAGCCTCAGGGCGCCCCAGCATTTT. Encoded protein: CASSLSLRAPQHF.

The rearrangement uses TRBV18 and TRBJ2-7, with TRBD2 matching over 9 bases. Germline V gene data show CDR1 as KGHSH and CDR2 as LQKENI. Germline trimming cut 1 base from V and 6 bases from J; bases unmatched to any gene: 10. The CDR3 covers 16 residues. The CDR3 DNA follows: TGTGCCAGCTCACCACTAGCGGGAGCCCCTAAAGCCGAGCAGTACTTC. Translated: CASSPLAGAPKAEQYF.

The J gene is TRBJ2-3, the V gene TRBV5-4; D possibly corresponds to TRBD2 (6 bases). Trimming shortened V by 2 bases and J by 0 bases, and 13 bases separated the two germline ends. The CDR3 is 16 amino acids. The germline gives CDR1 SGHNT, CDR2 YYREEE (reference sequence). DNA of the CDR3: TGTGCCAGCAGCTTCCTAGCGCCAACTAGCACAGATACGCAGTATTTT. Translation gives CASSFLAPTSTDTQYF.

V gene TRBV19 combines with J gene TRBJ2-1; D is ambiguous. The CDR3 runs 15 residues. Trimming removed 5 bases from V and 0 bases from J, with 11 bases in between. The germline V gene encodes CDR1 LNHDA and CDR2 SQIVND (reference sequence). This CDR3 is CASSLTLSSYNEQFF. The DNA of the CDR3 is TGTGCCAGTAGTCTGACATTGAGCTCCTACAATGAGCAGTTCTTC.

This clone was counted only a few times. The V gene is TRBV9, the J gene TRBJ2-5, with D unresolved. V gave up 1 base and J gave up 4 bases, with 8 bases separating them. This CDR3 comprises 13 residues. Germline V gene data show CDR1 as SGDLS and CDR2 as YYNGEE. The CDR3 coding sequence is TGTGCCAGCAGCGTACCCCCTTCAGAGACCCAGTACTTC. Amino acids: CASSVPPSETQYF.

The chain couples TRBV18 to TRBJ1-1; D gene ambiguous. CDR3 length equals 13 residues. Trimming took 3 bases from V and 3 from J, leaving 8 bases between them. Germline loops: CDR1 KGHSH, CDR2 LQKENI. CDR3 sequence: CASSPNGDTEAFF. The CDR3 DNA reads TGTGCCAGCTCACCGAACGGGGACACTGAAGCTTTCTTT.

J is TRBJ2-5 and V is TRBV18; 7 positions agree with TRBD1. Trimming took 1 base from V and 1 from J; bases not matched to a gene: 3. The CDR3 totals 15 residues. CDR1 is KGHSH, CDR2 LQKENI, per germline. The CDR3 spells CASSPLQGTQETQYF. The CDR3 nucleotides are TGTGCCAGCTCACCACTACAGGGGACCCAAGAGACCCAGTACTTC.